These 3 T cell receptor beta chains share one sample of origin, sequenced in a study of T cell repertoires in cytomegalovirus infection. Their antigens remain unidentified. TCRdb used MiXCR to reprocess the reads, holding one entry per CDR3 protein. The table has about 85,000 distinct CDR3 sequences, approximately 46% seen once. The sample was CD8+ T cells from cultured PBMCs, taken from culture after CMV antigen stimulation. The receptors originated from a human donor in good health (CMV status not recorded). Some clones in this sample may be carry-over from other donors' samples.

This sequence joins TRBV6-2 or TRBV6-3 and TRBJ2-3, with TRBD2 identical over 14 bases. Trimming removed 6 bases from V and 2 bases from J; junction bases left unmatched: 1. Looked up from germline, CDR1 is MNHEY and CDR2 is SVGEGT. CDR3 length: 15 amino acids. CDR3 protein: CASRTSGGDTDTQYF. The CDR3 nucleotides are TGTGCCAGCAGGACTAGCGGGGGGGACACAGATACGCAGTATTTT.

In this sample, this clonotype turned up a few times. The chain has TRBV15 and TRBJ1-2; D ambiguous. Trimming took off 7 bases at V and 2 bases at J, with 11 bases between the two ends. CDR1 and CDR2 from the germline V gene are LNHNV and YYDKDF (reference sequence). The CDR3 spans 13 residues. The CDR3 DNA sequence: TGTGCCACCACCCCCCTGGGGAACTATGGCTACACCTTC. As protein: CATTPLGNYGYTF. Looking up the rest from reference TRBV15 and TRBJ1-2 gives the full variable domain: DAMVIQNPRYQVTQFGKPVTLSCSQTLNHNVMYWYQQKSSQAPKLLFHYYDKDFNNEADTPDNFQSRRPNTSFCFLDIRSPGLGDTAMYLCATTPLGNYGYTFGSGTRLTVV.

V is TRBV28 and J is TRBJ2-7, with 11 bases aligning to TRBD2. Germline V gene data show CDR1 as MDHEN and CDR2 as SYDVKM. Trimming took 5 bases from V and 0 from J; bases not matched to a gene: 9. The CDR3 is made up of 17 amino acids. The CDR3: CASSPTRTSGYSYEQYF. The CDR3, as DNA: TGTGCCAGCAGTCCCACCCGGACTAGCGGGTACTCCTACGAGCAGTACTTC. Drawing the rest from reference TRBV28 and TRBJ2-7, the complete variable domain is DVKVTQSSRYLVKRTGEKVFLECVQDMDHENMFWYRQDPGLGLRLIYFSYDVKMKEKGDIPEGYSVSREKKERFSLILESASTNQTSMYLCASSPTRTSGYSYEQYFGPGTRLTVT.